Below are 30 T cell receptor beta chains sequenced from a single sample in a study. TCRdb called the RT-PCR reads again in MiXCR, with one record for every CDR3 protein. The sample has about 680,000 distinct CDR3 sequences, 14% seen once. The sequenced material came from memory CD4+ T cells from blood. The receptor source for this set is a female donor in good health, serving as a healthy control.

At least ten counts were recorded for this clonotype. The CDR3 here is CSVLGEGDEKLFF. In nucleotides, the CDR3 is TGCAGCGTCCTGGGGGAAGGGGATGAAAAACTGTTTTTT. The V and J genes are TRBV29-1 and TRBJ1-4; possible D gene TRBD1, 5 bases. Per the germline V gene, CDR1 is SQVTM and CDR2 is ANQGSEA. V lost 6 bases and J 6 bases, leaving 14 bases between the germline ends. This CDR3 region has 13 residues.

A note on this clonotype: A much larger clone differs from this one at a single base, so this may be a read error. The V gene is TRBV6-5, the J gene TRBJ2-1; D remains unclear. Germline V gene sequence: CDR1 MNHEY, CDR2 SVGAGI. The CDR3 contains 13 residues. V was clipped by 8 bases and J by 10 bases, with 18 bases between them. CDR3 region: CASSIAPMREQFF. CDR3 bases: TGTGCCAGCTCCATAGCCCCTATGCGGGAGCAGTTCTTC.

This clonotype was seen ten or more times. The chain couples TRBV5-6 to TRBJ2-1, with 10 positions matching TRBD1. Germline CDR1 reads SGHDT; CDR2 reads YYEEEE. CDR3 size: 15 residues. The V segment lost 2 bases and the J segment 2 bases; nucleotides outside the gene matches: 1. The CDR3 loop is CASSFGTGAYNEQFF. The CDR3 DNA is TGTGCCAGCAGCTTCGGGACAGGGGCCTACAATGAGCAGTTCTTC.

This clonotype was counted at least ten times. This chain links TRBV20-1 with TRBJ2-1, with 13 bases fitting TRBD2. The CDR3 length is 15 residues. Germline assignment: CDR1 DFQATT and CDR2 SNEGSKA (reference sequence). Trimming took 5 bases from V and 8 from J; bases not matched to a gene: 9. CDR3 loop: CSASGTSGTAYEQFF. The CDR3 nucleotides read TGCAGTGCTTCCGGGACTAGCGGGACGGCCTATGAGCAGTTCTTC.

The V gene is TRBV7-3, the J gene TRBJ2-6; no definite D call. CDR1 and CDR2 (germline): SGHTA, FQGTGA. This CDR3 has 16 residues. The V end was cut by 5 bases, the J end by 0 bases, with 11 bases between. The CDR3 sequence is CASSPMGSSGANVLTF. DNA of the CDR3: TGTGCCAGCAGCCCAATGGGAAGCTCTGGGGCCAACGTCCTGACTTTC. Variable domain in full (rest from reference TRBV7-3 and TRBJ2-6): GAGVSQTPSNKVTEKGKYVELRCDPISGHTALYWYRQSLGQGPEFLIYFQGTGAADDSGLPNDRFFAVRPEGSVSTLKIQRTERGDSAVYLCASSPMGSSGANVLTFGAGSRLTVL.

The J gene is TRBJ1-6, the V gene TRBV2; maybe TRBD1 (5 bases). V gave up 6 bases and J gave up 6 bases, with 18 bases separating them. The germline V gene has CDR1 SNHLY and CDR2 FYNNEI. The length of the CDR3 is 16 residues. The CDR3, as DNA: TGTGCCAGCAGGGCATCCCGACAGAATCGTAATTCACCCCTCCACTTT. Translated, it gives CASRASRQNRNSPLHF.

This clonotype was seen at least ten times. V and J are TRBV5-1 and TRBJ2-7; D unclear. The ends were cut back, 0 bases at V and 0 bases at J, with 10 bases in the middle. The CDR3 totals 15 residues. Looked up from germline, CDR1 is SGHRS and CDR2 is YFSETQ. The CDR3 reads CASSLVSTRSYEQYF. CDR3 nucleotides: TGCGCCAGCAGCTTGGTGTCCACACGCTCCTACGAGCAGTACTTC.

Only a few counts were recorded for this clonotype. This chain uses TRBV7-3 with TRBJ2-1; D tentatively reads TRBD1 or TRBD2 (5 bases each). V was clipped by 2 bases and J by 6 bases, with 17 bases between them. Germline V gene lookup returns CDR1 SGHTA and CDR2 FQGTGA. The CDR3 sequence is 16 residues long. The CDR3 DNA sequence: TGTGCCAGCAGCTTAGGGGGACCTCACATGGCCAATGAGCAGTTCTTC. Its translation is CASSLGGPHMANEQFF.

The genes are TRBV5-1 and TRBJ2-7; 10 bases map to TRBD2. CDR3 length: 14 amino acids. Germline V CDR1 and CDR2: SGHRS, YFSETQ. V gave up 5 bases and J gave up 7 bases; unmatched junction bases: 9. CDR3 sequence: CASSWTSGAWEQYF. CDR3 coding DNA: TGCGCCAGCAGTTGGACTAGCGGAGCCTGGGAGCAGTACTTC.

The V call is TRBV20-1, the J call TRBJ2-7; D unresolved. The germline V gene encodes CDR1 DFQATT and CDR2 SNEGSKA (reference sequence). Trimming stripped 3 bases from V and 0 bases from J, with 9 bases between. This CDR3 contains 13 residues. The CDR3 sequence is CSASPLASYEQYF. The DNA for the CDR3 is TGCAGTGCTAGTCCCCTGGCCTCCTACGAGCAGTACTTC.

The chain recombines TRBV20-1 with TRBJ2-1; 13 nucleotides match TRBD2. CDR3 length: 17 residues. Trimming removed 2 bases from V and 0 bases from J; junction bases left unmatched: 4. CDR1 and CDR2 from the germline V gene are DFQATT and SNEGSKA (reference sequence). CDR3 sequence reads: CSARSGTSGTSYNEQFF. The CDR3 region has the DNA TGCAGTGCTAGATCCGGGACTAGCGGGACCTCCTACAATGAGCAGTTCTTC.

This clonotype was detected a few times. This chain uses TRBV18 with TRBJ2-1, with TRBD2 as a possible D gene (6 bases). V lost 3 bases, J lost 4 bases, and 10 bases lay in between. Germline CDR1 KGHSH, CDR2 LQKENI. There are 14 residues in the CDR3. The CDR3 DNA reads TGTGCCAGCTCACCGGGACTCCAGTACAATGAGCAGTTCTTC. This codes for CASSPGLQYNEQFF.

This clonotype was seen many times. The chain joins TRBV6-2 or TRBV6-3 to TRBJ2-5; D is undetermined. The ends were cut back, 6 bases at V and 7 bases at J, with 18 bases in the middle. The CDR3 length is 14 residues. CDR1 and CDR2 from the germline V gene are MNHEY and SVGEGT. CDR3 sequence (DNA): TGTGCCAGCAGGGACGACCAGGCAGGATGGACCCAGTACTTC. The encoded protein is CASRDDQAGWTQYF.

V is TRBV11-1 and J is TRBJ2-7, with 7 bases that match TRBD1. With 5 bases clipped from V and 2 bases from J, the junction kept 9 bases outside the gene matches. The CDR3 loop spans 15 amino acids. In germline, CDR1 is SGHAT, CDR2 FQDESV (reference sequence). CDR3: CASSPAQGWTYEQYF. As DNA, the CDR3 is TGTGCCAGCAGCCCTGCACAGGGGTGGACCTACGAGCAGTACTTC.

The sample holds many counts of this clonotype. The CDR3 loop reads CASGKTGYADTQYF. CDR3 DNA sequence: TGCGCCAGCGGAAAGACAGGCTACGCAGATACGCAGTATTTT. The chain recombines TRBV5-1 with TRBJ2-3; D may be TRBD1 (6 bases). The germline CDR1 and CDR2 sequences are SGHRS and YFSETQ. The CDR3 totals 14 residues. Deletions cut 7 bases from V and 4 bases from J, with 16 bases between. The whole variable domain, filled in from reference TRBV5-1 and TRBJ2-3, reads KAGVTQTPRYLIKTRGQQVTLSCSPISGHRSVSWYQQTPGQGLQFLFEYFSETQRNKGNFPGRFSGRQFSNSRSEMNVSTLELGDSALYLCASGKTGYADTQYFGPGTRLTVL.

This clonotype was seen only a few times. The chain carries TRBV28 and TRBJ2-5, with D possibly being TRBD2 (7 bases). V dropped 4 bases and J dropped 2 bases, with 23 bases sitting between them. Germline CDR1 MDHEN, CDR2 SYDVKM. The CDR3 loop spans 18 amino acids. Here the CDR3 reads CASSYLSGGSPFQETQYF. The CDR3 nucleotides read TGTGCCAGCAGTTACCTGTCGGGGGGCTCCCCTTTTCAAGAGACCCAGTACTTC.

The CDR3 DNA sequence: TGTGCCAGCAGCAGGGAAGACAGATTCGTGAGGCCGACCCAATATGGCTACACCTTC. It translates to CASSREDRFVRPTQYGYTF. V and J are TRBV5-8 and TRBJ1-2; the D gene is possibly TRBD1 (5 bases). Germline V gives CDR1 SGHTS, CDR2 YDEGEE. The V gene lost 4 bases and the J gene lost 5 bases, with 30 bases spanning the gap. The CDR3 runs 19 residues.

The rearrangement uses TRBV6-1 and TRBJ1-6, with TRBD1 matching 7 bases. Per germline, CDR1 MNHNS and CDR2 SASEGT. With V trimmed by 1 base and J by 7 bases, 19 bases remained unmatched. The CDR3 consists of 20 residues. This chain's CDR3 is CASSEDETGRYREINSPLHF. The DNA for the CDR3 is TGTGCCAGCAGTGAAGATGAGACAGGGAGGTACCGGGAAATAAATTCACCCCTCCACTTT.

This clonotype came up many times. The chain links TRBV7-9 to TRBJ2-4; TRBD1 agrees at 9 bases. With 2 bases clipped from V and 11 bases from J, the junction kept 16 bases outside the gene matches. Looked up from germline, CDR1 is SEHNR and CDR2 is FQNEAQ (reference sequence). The CDR3 spans 17 residues. CDR3 in DNA: TGTGCCAGCAGCTTAAGCGCGGGACAGGGTTATTATGAGGTTCAGTACTTC. Protein product: CASSLSAGQGYYEVQYF. Full variable domain (remainder filled in from reference TRBV7-9 and TRBJ2-4): DTGVSQNPRHKITKRGQNVTFRCDPISEHNRLYWYRQTLGQGPEFLTYFQNEAQLEKSRLLSDRFSAERPKGSFSTLEIQRTEQGDSAMYLCASSLSAGQGYYEVQYFGAGTRLSVL.

This clonotype was observed at least ten times. The chain couples TRBV5-1 to TRBJ2-7; D not certain. Deletions cut 0 bases from V and 3 bases from J, with 7 bases between. CDR1 is SGHRS and CDR2 is YFSETQ in the germline V gene. CDR3 length equals 13 residues. The CDR3 sequence is CASSLDVFYEQYF. CDR3 bases: TGCGCCAGCAGCTTGGACGTCTTCTACGAGCAGTACTTC.

This clonotype has at least ten counts. This chain connects TRBV4-3 to TRBJ2-1; maybe TRBD2 (5 bases). This CDR3 is built from 15 residues. Trimming took 4 bases from V and 5 from J, leaving 15 bases between them. Germline CDR1 LGHNA, CDR2 YSLEER. The CDR3 nucleotides read TGCGCCAGCAGCCTTCAACTAGAGGTAAACAATGAGCAGTTCTTC. Residues: CASSLQLEVNNEQFF.

The chain recombines TRBV18 with TRBJ2-7; 9 nucleotides match TRBD1. This CDR3 spans 15 amino acids. V trimming: 2 bases; J trimming: 5 bases; junction bases outside the gene matches: 7. Per the germline V gene, CDR1 is KGHSH and CDR2 is LQKENI. The DNA of the CDR3 is TGTGCCAGCTCACCAGCGACAGGGGGTTCGCACGAGCAGTACTTC. It is translated as CASSPATGGSHEQYF.

The chain carries TRBV9 and TRBJ2-1, with no clear D. With 0 bases removed from V and 1 base from J, the gap between germline ends came to 8 bases. The CDR3 has 15 residues. Germline V gene data show CDR1 as SGDLS and CDR2 as YYNGEE. The CDR3 sequence: CASSVVSLSYNEQFF. For the CDR3, the DNA is TGTGCCAGCAGCGTAGTATCGCTTTCCTACAATGAGCAGTTCTTC.

This rearrangement joins TRBV2 to TRBJ2-3, with 10 bases aligning to TRBD1. Per germline, CDR1 SNHLY and CDR2 FYNNEI. This CDR3 has 16 amino acids. The ends lost 3 bases at V and 3 bases at J; junction bases unmatched: 6. The chain's CDR3 is CASSEWGQGRTDTQYF. The CDR3 coding sequence is TGTGCCAGCAGTGAGTGGGGACAGGGGAGGACAGATACGCAGTATTTT. Looking up the rest from reference TRBV2 and TRBJ2-3 gives the full variable domain: EPEVTQTPSHQVTQMGQEVILRCVPISNHLYFYWYRQILGQKVEFLVSFYNNEISEKSEIFDDQFSVERPDGSNFTLKIRSTKLEDSAMYFCASSEWGQGRTDTQYFGPGTRLTVL.

This clonotype was seen repeatedly, ten times or more. This chain uses TRBV27 with TRBJ2-2, with TRBD1 as a possible D gene (6 bases). Germline V gene sequence: CDR1 MNHEY, CDR2 SMNVEV (reference sequence). V was pared by 6 bases and J by 2 bases, with 16 bases between. The CDR3 runs 16 residues. CDR3 in amino acids: CASSVQGRDNTGELFF. The DNA for the CDR3 is TGTGCCAGCAGCGTACAGGGCCGGGATAACACCGGGGAGCTGTTTTTT.

In its sample, this clonotype was seen many times. The chain carries TRBV20-1 and TRBJ2-2; 7 positions match TRBD1. The germline gives CDR1 DFQATT, CDR2 SNEGSKA (reference sequence). The trim removed 0 bases at V and 3 bases at J, leaving 7 bases unmatched. This CDR3 is built from 16 residues. The CDR3 spells CSARDQRQGDTGELFF. In DNA form, the CDR3 reads TGCAGTGCTAGAGATCAGCGGCAGGGGGACACCGGGGAGCTGTTTTTT.

This clonotype appeared many times. The genes are TRBV5-1 and TRBJ1-5; D uncertain. V lost 0 bases, J lost 2 bases, and 6 bases lay in between. CDR1 is SGHRS and CDR2 is YFSETQ in the germline V gene. The CDR3 consists of 14 residues. CDR3 region: CASSLAPGNQPQHF. CDR3 coding DNA: TGCGCCAGCAGCTTGGCTCCCGGCAATCAGCCCCAGCATTTT.

This clonotype showed up many times. This chain connects TRBV4-3 to TRBJ2-7; TRBD1 matches at 9 bases. V dropped 0 bases and J dropped 7; count of bases not matched to a gene: 7. CDR1 is LGHNA and CDR2 is YSLEER in the germline V gene. This CDR3 region has 15 residues. The CDR3 nucleotides are TGCGCCAGCAGCCAAGAATTACAGGGGGCCAGGGAGCAGTACTTC. It yields the protein CASSQELQGAREQYF.

The genes are TRBV20-1 and TRBJ1-5; TRBD1 aligns across 9 bases. With 3 bases clipped from V and 0 bases from J, the junction kept 27 bases outside the gene matches. CDR3 length: 23 amino acids. Germline CDR1 and CDR2: DFQATT and SNEGSKA (reference sequence). CDR3 loop: CSASLGPGETKDRGHYSNQPQHF. CDR3 bases: TGCAGTGCTAGTCTGGGACCCGGTGAGACGAAGGACAGGGGACACTATAGCAATCAGCCCCAGCATTTT.

This clonotype was seen ten or more times. The gene calls are TRBV15 and TRBJ2-1; 11 bases map to TRBD1. Germline CDR1 reads LNHNV; CDR2 reads YYDKDF (reference sequence). The CDR3 consists of 15 residues. Trimming at V came to 5 bases and at J to 3 bases, leaving 3 bases not matched to a gene. The CDR3 sequence is CATSFGTGGYNEQFF. The CDR3 DNA reads TGTGCCACCAGCTTCGGGACAGGGGGCTACAATGAGCAGTTCTTC.